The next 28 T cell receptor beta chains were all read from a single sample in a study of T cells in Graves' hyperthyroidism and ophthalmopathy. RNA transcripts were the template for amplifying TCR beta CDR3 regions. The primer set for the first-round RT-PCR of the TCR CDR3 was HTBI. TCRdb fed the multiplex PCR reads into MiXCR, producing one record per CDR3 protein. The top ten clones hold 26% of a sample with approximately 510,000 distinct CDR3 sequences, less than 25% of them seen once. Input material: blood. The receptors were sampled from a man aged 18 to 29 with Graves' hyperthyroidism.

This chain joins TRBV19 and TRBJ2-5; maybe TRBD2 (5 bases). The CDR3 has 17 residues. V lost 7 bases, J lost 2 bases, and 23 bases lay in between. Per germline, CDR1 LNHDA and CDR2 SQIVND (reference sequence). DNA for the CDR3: TGTGCCAGTACCACCTCCTACTCGGGGAGAGGGCAAGAGACCCAGTACTTC. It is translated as CASTTSYSGRGQETQYF.

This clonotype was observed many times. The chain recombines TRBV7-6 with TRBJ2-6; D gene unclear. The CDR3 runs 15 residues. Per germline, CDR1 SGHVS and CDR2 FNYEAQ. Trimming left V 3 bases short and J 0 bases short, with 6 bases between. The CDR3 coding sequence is TGTGCCAGCAGCTTTAGGAACTCTGGGGCCAACGTCCTGACTTTC. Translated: CASSFRNSGANVLTF.

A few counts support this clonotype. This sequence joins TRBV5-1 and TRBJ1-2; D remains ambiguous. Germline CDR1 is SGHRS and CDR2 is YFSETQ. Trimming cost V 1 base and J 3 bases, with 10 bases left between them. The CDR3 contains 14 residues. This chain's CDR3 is CASSLQRDYYGYTF. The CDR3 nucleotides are TGCGCCAGCAGCTTGCAGAGGGATTACTATGGCTACACCTTC. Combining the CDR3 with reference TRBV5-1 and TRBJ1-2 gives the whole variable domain KAGVTQTPRYLIKTRGQQVTLSCSPISGHRSVSWYQQTPGQGLQFLFEYFSETQRNKGNFPGRFSGRQFSNSRSEMNVSTLELGDSALYLCASSLQRDYYGYTFGSGTRLTVV.

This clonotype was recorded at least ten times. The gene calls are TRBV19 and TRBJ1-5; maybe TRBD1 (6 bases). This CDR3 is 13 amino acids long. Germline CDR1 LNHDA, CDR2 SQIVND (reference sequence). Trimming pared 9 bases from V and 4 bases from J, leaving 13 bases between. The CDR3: CASSLQGNQPQHF. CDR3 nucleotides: TGTGCCAGCAGTCTGCAGGGGAATCAGCCCCAGCATTTT.

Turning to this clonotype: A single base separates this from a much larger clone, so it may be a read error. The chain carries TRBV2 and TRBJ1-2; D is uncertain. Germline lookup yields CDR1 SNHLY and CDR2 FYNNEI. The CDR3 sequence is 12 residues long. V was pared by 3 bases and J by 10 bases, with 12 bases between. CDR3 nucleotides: TGTGCCAGCAGTGATCAGAGGTACCTCTACACCTTC. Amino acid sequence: CASSDQRYLYTF.

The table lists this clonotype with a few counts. In DNA form, the CDR3 reads TGCGCCAGCAGCCAAGAGCCACAGTATAGCAATCAGCCCCAGCATTTT. Translated, it gives CASSQEPQYSNQPQHF. V and J are TRBV4-1 and TRBJ1-5; D is unresolved. V was trimmed by 0 bases and J by 0 bases, leaving 9 bases between them. This CDR3 has 16 residues. Per the germline V gene, CDR1 is MGHRA and CDR2 is YSYEKL.

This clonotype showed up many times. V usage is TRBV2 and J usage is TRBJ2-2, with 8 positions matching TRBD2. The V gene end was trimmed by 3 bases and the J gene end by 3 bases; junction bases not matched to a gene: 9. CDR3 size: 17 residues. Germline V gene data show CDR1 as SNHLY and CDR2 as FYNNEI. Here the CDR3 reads CASSDPRGSGDTGELFF. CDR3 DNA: TGTGCCAGCAGTGATCCAAGGGGTAGCGGGGACACCGGGGAGCTGTTTTTT.

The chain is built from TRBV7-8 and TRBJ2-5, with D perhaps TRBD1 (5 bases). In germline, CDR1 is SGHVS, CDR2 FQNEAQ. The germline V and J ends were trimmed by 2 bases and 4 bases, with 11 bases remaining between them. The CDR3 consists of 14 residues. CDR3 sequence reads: CASSLRGALETQYF. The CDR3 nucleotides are TGTGCCAGCAGCTTAAGGGGCGCGTTAGAGACCCAGTACTTC.

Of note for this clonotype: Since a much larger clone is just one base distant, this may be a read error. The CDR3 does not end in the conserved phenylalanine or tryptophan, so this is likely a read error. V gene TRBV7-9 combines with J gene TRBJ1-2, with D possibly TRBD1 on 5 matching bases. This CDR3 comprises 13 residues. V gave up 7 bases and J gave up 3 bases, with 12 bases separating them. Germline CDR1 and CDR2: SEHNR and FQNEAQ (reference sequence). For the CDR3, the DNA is TGTGCCAGCAAGAGAGGGACGGACTATGGCTACACCTGC. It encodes CASKRGTDYGYTC.

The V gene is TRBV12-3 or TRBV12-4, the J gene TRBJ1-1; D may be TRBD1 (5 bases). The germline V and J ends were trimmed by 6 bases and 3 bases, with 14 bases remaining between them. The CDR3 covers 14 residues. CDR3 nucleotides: TGTGCCAGCAGCCTCGGGGGAGTTGACACTGAAGCTTTCTTT. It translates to CASSLGGVDTEAFF.

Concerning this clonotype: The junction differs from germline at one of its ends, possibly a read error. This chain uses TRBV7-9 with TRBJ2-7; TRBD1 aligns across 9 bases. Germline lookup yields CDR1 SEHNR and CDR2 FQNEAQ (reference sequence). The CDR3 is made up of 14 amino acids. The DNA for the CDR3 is TGTGCCAGCAGCTCCTCTCCGGGACAGGGTACTCCGTGCTTC. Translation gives CASSSSPGQGTPCF.

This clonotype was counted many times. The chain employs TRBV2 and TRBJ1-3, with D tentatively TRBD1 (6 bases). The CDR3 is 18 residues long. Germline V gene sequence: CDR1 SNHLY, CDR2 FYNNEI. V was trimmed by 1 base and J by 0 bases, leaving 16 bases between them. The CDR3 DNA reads TGTGCCAGCAGTGAAGGGGCCCCGCAGGGGAACTCTGGAAACACCATATATTTT. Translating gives CASSEGAPQGNSGNTIYF. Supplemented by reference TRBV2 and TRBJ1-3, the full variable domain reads EPEVTQTPSHQVTQMGQEVILRCVPISNHLYFYWYRQILGQKVEFLVSFYNNEISEKSEIFDDQFSVERPDGSNFTLKIRSTKLEDSAMYFCASSEGAPQGNSGNTIYFGEGSWLTVV.

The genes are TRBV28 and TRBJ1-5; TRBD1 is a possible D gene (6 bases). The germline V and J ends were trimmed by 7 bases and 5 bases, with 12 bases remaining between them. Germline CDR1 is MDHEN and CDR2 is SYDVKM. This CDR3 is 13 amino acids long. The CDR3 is CASNRDNYQPQHF. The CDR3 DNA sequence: TGTGCCAGCAACCGGGACAACTATCAGCCCCAGCATTTT.

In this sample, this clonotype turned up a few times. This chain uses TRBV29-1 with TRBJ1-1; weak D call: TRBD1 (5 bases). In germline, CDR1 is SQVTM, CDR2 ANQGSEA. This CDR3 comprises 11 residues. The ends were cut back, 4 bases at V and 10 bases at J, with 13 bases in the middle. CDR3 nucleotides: TGCAGCGTTGGCGGGGGTCTGAGAGCTTTCTTT. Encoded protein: CSVGGGLRAFF. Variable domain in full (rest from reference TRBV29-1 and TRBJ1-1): SAVISQKPSRDICQRGTSLTIQCQVDSQVTMMFWYRQQPGQSLTLIATANQGSEATYESGFVIDKFPISRPNLTFSTLTVSNMSPEDSSIYLCSVGGGLRAFFGQGTRLTVV.

The CDR3 protein is CASSITGTLNSPLHF. Written as DNA, the CDR3 is TGTGCCAGTAGTATAACAGGGACCCTAAACTCACCCCTCCACTTT. This sequence joins TRBV19 and TRBJ1-6, with D tentatively TRBD1 (6 bases). Germline V gene data show CDR1 as LNHDA and CDR2 as SQIVND (reference sequence). The CDR3 has 15 amino acids. Trimming left V 2 bases short and J 10 bases short, with 15 bases between. Combining the CDR3 with reference TRBV19 and TRBJ1-6 gives the whole variable domain DGGITQSPKYLFRKEGQNVTLSCEQNLNHDAMYWYRQDPGQGLRLIYYSQIVNDFQKGDIAEGYSVSREKKESFPLTVTSAQKNPTAFYLCASSITGTLNSPLHFGNGTRLTVT.

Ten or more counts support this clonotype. CDR3 amino acids: CASSGTGGVETQYF. The CDR3 DNA reads as TGTGCCAGCAGCGGGACAGGGGGGGTAGAGACCCAGTACTTC. The chain has TRBV12-3 or TRBV12-4 and TRBJ2-5; 11 nucleotides match TRBD1. With V trimmed by 6 bases and J by 4 bases, 4 bases remained unmatched. This CDR3 region has 14 residues.

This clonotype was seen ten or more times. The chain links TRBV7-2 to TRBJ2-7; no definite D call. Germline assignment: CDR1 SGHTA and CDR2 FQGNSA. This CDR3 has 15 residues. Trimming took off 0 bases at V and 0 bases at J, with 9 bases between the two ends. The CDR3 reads CASSLARRSSYEQYF. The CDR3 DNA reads TGTGCCAGCAGCTTAGCGCGACGGAGCTCCTACGAGCAGTACTTC.

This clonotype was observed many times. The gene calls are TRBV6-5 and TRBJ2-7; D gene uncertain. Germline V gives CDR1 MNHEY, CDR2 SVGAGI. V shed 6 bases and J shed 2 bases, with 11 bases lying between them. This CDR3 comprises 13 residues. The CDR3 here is CASSSDVAYEQYF. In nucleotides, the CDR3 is TGTGCCAGCAGCTCCGACGTTGCCTACGAGCAGTACTTC.

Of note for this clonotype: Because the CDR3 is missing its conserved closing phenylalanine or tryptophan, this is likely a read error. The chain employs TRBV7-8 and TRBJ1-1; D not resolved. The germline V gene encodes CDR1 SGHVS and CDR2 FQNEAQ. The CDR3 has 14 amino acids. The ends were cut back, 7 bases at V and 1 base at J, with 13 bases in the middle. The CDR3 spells CASNRRASNTEAFV. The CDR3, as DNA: TGTGCCAGCAACCGGAGAGCTTCGAACACTGAAGCTTTCGTT.

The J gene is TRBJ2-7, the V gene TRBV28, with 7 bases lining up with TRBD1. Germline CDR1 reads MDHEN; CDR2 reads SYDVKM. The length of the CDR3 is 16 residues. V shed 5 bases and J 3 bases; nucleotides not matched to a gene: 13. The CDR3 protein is CASSPGVGTVFYEQYF. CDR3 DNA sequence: TGTGCCAGCAGTCCAGGGGTCGGGACAGTCTTCTACGAGCAGTACTTC. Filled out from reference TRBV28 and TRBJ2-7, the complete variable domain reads DVKVTQSSRYLVKRTGEKVFLECVQDMDHENMFWYRQDPGLGLRLIYFSYDVKMKEKGDIPEGYSVSREKKERFSLILESASTNQTSMYLCASSPGVGTVFYEQYFGPGTRLTVT.

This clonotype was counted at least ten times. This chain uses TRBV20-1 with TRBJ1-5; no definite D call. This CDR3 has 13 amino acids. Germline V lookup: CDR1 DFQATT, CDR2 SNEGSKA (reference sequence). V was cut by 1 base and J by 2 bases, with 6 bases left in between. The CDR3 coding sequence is TGCAGTGCTAGAGGGGATGGCAATCAGCCCCAGCATTTT. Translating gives CSARGDGNQPQHF.

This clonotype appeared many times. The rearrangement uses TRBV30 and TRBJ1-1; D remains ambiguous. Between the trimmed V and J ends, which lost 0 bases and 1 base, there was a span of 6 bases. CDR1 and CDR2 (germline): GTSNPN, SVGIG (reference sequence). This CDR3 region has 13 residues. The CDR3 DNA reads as TGTGCCTGGAGTGTTCAAACGAACACTGAAGCTTTCTTT. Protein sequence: CAWSVQTNTEAFF.

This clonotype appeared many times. In DNA, the CDR3 is TGTGCCAGCACGGCGCGGCGGGGACAGGGACTGACCCAGTACTTC. Translating it yields CASTARRGQGLTQYF. This sequence joins TRBV6-1 and TRBJ2-5; 9 bases line up with TRBD1. The germline V gene encodes CDR1 MNHNS and CDR2 SASEGT. The CDR3 consists of 15 residues. With 7 bases clipped from V and 7 bases from J, the junction kept 13 bases outside the gene matches.

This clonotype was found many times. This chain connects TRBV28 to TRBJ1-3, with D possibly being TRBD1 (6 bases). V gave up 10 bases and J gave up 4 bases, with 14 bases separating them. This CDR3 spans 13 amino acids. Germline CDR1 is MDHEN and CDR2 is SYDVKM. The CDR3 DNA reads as TGTGCCACCCAACAGGGAGGAGGAAACACCATATATTTT. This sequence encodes CATQQGGGNTIYF.

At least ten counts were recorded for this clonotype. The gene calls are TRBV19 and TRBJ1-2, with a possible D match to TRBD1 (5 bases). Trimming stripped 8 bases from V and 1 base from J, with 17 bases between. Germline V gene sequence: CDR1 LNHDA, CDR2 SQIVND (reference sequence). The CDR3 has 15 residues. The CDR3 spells CASGGGMGINYGYTF. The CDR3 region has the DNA TGTGCCAGTGGCGGGGGAATGGGAATTAACTATGGCTACACCTTC.

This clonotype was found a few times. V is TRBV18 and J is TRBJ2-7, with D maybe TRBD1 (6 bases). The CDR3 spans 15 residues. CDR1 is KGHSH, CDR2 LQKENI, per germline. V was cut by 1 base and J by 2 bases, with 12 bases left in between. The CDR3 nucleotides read TGTGCCAGCTCACCACGAGACAGGTTCCCCTACGAGCAGTACTTC. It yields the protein CASSPRDRFPYEQYF.

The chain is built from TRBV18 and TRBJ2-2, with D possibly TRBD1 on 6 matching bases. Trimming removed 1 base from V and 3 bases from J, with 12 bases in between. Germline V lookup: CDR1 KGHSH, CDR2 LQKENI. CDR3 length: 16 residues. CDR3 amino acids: CASSPRQGIDTGELFF. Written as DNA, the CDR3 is TGTGCCAGCTCACCACGGCAGGGGATAGACACCGGGGAGCTGTTTTTT.

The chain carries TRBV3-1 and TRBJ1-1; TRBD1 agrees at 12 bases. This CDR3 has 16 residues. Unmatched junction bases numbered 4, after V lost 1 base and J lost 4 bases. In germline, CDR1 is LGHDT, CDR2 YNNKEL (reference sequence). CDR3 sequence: CASSQVGQGASTEAFF. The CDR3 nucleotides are TGTGCCAGCAGCCAAGTGGGACAGGGGGCGTCCACTGAAGCTTTCTTT.